These 3 T cell receptor beta chains originate from one sample sequenced in a study of control samples from healthy donors and cancer patients (dated by TCRdb to 2018 to 2020). Receptors were amplified or captured by the immunoSEQ multiplex PCR assay. TCRdb carries this immuneACCESS record with in-frame sequences only. Its versions omit some clonotypes, under half of them owing to an unresolved V gene in the studies checked, with the rest unexplained. Counted in this sample were 150,000 to 200,000 clones; around nine tenths of them appeared once. Of the sample, about 5.3% is held by the ten largest clones. The sequenced material came from blood. The receptor source for this set is a woman aged 25-40 years in good health.

This CDR3 is CSASVGTREQYF. In DNA, the CDR3 is TGCAGTGCTAGTGTTGGGACCCGGGAGCAGTACTTC. This sequence joins TRBV20-1 and TRBJ2-7; the D call may be TRBD1 or TRBD2 (5 bases each). This CDR3 is 12 amino acids long. Germline V CDR1 and CDR2: DFQATT, SNEGSKA (reference sequence). V was cut by 3 bases and J by 7 bases, with 13 bases left in between.

The chain uses TRBV10-3 and TRBJ1-1; 9 bases map to TRBD1. The germline gives CDR1 ENHRY, CDR2 SYGVKD. This CDR3 is 13 amino acids long. V shed 6 bases and J 5 bases; nucleotides not matched to a gene: 4. CDR3: CAIREDRGTEAFF. DNA for the CDR3: TGTGCCATCAGAGAGGACAGGGGAACTGAAGCTTTCTTT.

The chain joins TRBV13 to TRBJ1-4; possible D gene TRBD1, 5 bases. The V gene's germline CDR1 is PRHDT and CDR2 FYEKMQ (reference sequence). V was trimmed by 9 bases and J by 13 bases, leaving 24 bases between them. There are 14 residues in the CDR3. CDR3 bases: TGTGCCAGTCGGGAGGCAGGGTCCCCCCAAGGACTGTTTTTT. Amino acid sequence: CASREAGSPQGLFF. Variable domain in full (rest from reference TRBV13 and TRBJ1-4): AAGVIQSPRHLIKEKRETATLKCYPIPRHDTVYWYQQGPGQDPQFLISFYEKMQSDKGSIPDRFSAQQFSDYHSELNMSSLELGDSALYFCASREAGSPQGLFFGSGTQLSVL.